This is a list of T cell receptor beta chains from one sample in a study of early T cells in non-severe SARS-CoV-2 infection. TCRdb reanalysed the 5' RACE reads using MiXCR and keeps one entry per CDR3 protein. The sample lists roughly 99,000 distinct CDR3 sequences; around 12% were seen once. This specimen was whole blood, taken at baseline. The receptors were sampled from an adult who was a healthcare worker with PCR-confirmed SARS-CoV-2 infection or an uninfected control (not recorded which). CDR3s include the opening cysteine and the closing phenylalanine or tryptophan.

CDR3aa	j_gene	v_gene	len
CASGLVPALAGEATDTQYF	TRBJ2-3	TRBV12-5	19
CSVGRGGGSTDTQYF	TRBJ2-3	TRBV29-1	15
CASSLYAGEQFF	TRBJ2-1	TRBV11-2	12
CASSLHAGGPYEQYF	TRBJ2-7	TRBV7-9	15
CSVDRSTDEQFF	TRBJ2-1	TRBV29-1	12
CASSQIPSGRSNNEQFF	TRBJ2-1	TRBV3-1	17
CATSDRGLAKDEQFF	TRBJ2-1	TRBV24-1	15
CASSLLTTGPGNTIYF	TRBJ1-3	TRBV6-5	16
CASSFPGAVYEQYF	TRBJ2-7	TRBV7-9	14
CASSGWGKDEAFF	TRBJ1-1	TRBV11-2	13
CASSFNDMNTEAFF	TRBJ1-1	TRBV5-5	14
CSARVGGAGESYNEQFF	TRBJ2-1	TRBV20-1	17
CSARKTGVRADTQYF	TRBJ2-3	TRBV20-1	15
CASSSPGTSGPSTDTQYF	TRBJ2-3	TRBV7-3	18
CASSRDSYYEQYF	TRBJ2-7	TRBV19	13
CASSQDSWLNEQFF	TRBJ2-1	TRBV3-1	14
CASGRQVYTEAFF	TRBJ1-1	TRBV6-1	13
CASSSGTVTQYF	TRBJ2-3	TRBV28	12
CASSLGRQKQDTQYF	TRBJ2-3	TRBV11-2	15
CSASRASGNTETQYF	TRBJ2-5	TRBV20-1	15
CASSPGQGHTDTQYF	TRBJ2-3	TRBV5-1	15
CASSLAGEAYEQYF	TRBJ2-7	TRBV7-9	14
CASVDPGGDTEAFF	TRBJ1-1	TRBV19	14
CASSQGPGQRFGKTQYF	TRBJ2-5	TRBV4-1	17
CASRRVGSTGETQYF	TRBJ2-5	TRBV7-8	15
CASSANMPAIYEQYF	TRBJ2-7	TRBV11-2	15
CASSLGQRGSGNTIYF	TRBJ1-3	TRBV12-3/TRBV12-4	16
CAISLWSGAGTDTQYF	TRBJ2-3	TRBV10-3	16
CASSPIQGPSNTGELFF	TRBJ2-2	TRBV28	17
CASSSPQLAGQETQYF	TRBJ2-5	TRBV27	16